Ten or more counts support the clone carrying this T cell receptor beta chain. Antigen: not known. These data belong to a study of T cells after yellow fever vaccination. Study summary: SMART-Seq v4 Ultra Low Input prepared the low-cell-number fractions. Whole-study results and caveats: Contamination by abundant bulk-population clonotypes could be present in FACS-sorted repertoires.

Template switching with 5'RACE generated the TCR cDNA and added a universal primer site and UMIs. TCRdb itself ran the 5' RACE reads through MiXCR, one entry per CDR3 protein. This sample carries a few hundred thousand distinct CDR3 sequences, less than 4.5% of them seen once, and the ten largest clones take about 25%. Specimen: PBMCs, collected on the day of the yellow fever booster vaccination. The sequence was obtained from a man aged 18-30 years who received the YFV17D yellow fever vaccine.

CDR3 protein: CASSLSFVGDTDTQYF. CDR3 DNA sequence: TGTGCCAGCAGCTTATCTTTTGTGGGGGACACAGATACGCAGTATTTT. The chain links TRBV7-8 to TRBJ2-3, with D possibly called TRBD1 or TRBD2 (5 bases each). Trimming shortened V by 2 bases and J by 2 bases, and 14 bases separated the two germline ends. The germline gives CDR1 SGHVS, CDR2 FQNEAQ. CDR3 length: 16 amino acids.